The clone carrying this T cell receptor beta chain appeared once. TCRdb keeps only in-frame clones here, not all; method: immunoSEQ multiplex PCR. The sample includes about 67,000 clones, approximately 91% seen only once; the top ten take 2.3%. V was pared by 2 bases and J by 3 bases, with 8 bases between. The CDR3 is 13 amino acids. Germline loops: CDR1 SGHNT, CDR2 YYREEE (reference sequence). The data originate from a study of T cell changes during pregnancy in multiple sclerosis. V is TRBV5-4 and J is TRBJ2-5; possible D gene TRBD2, 6 bases. The specimen was peripheral blood, collected in the first trimester of pregnancy. This TCR was sampled from a female donor with multiple sclerosis, enrolled in a pregnancy study. The CDR3 is CASSFIAEETQYF. In nucleotides, the CDR3 is TGTGCCAGCAGCTTTATAGCGGAAGAGACCCAGTACTTC.